The clone carrying this T cell receptor beta chain was detected only a few times. The CDR3 contains 15 residues. CDR1 is LNHDA and CDR2 is SQIVND in the germline V gene (reference sequence). After removal of 5 bases from V and 8 bases from J, the junction contained 12 bases not matched to a gene. The sample originates from a study of blood T cell repertoires in COVID-19. About the research overall: Samples came from the United States, Italy and Spain, spanning acute and convalescent COVID-19.

Sequencing was performed with immunoSEQ multiplex PCR; in TCRdb, only in-frame clones are kept and a portion is missing. The table has fewer than 65,000 clones, about four fifths seen once. This TCR was recovered from a human donor in a cohort sampled during active COVID-19. Sample: peripheral blood. This chain connects TRBV19 to TRBJ2-1; 7 bases are shared with TRBD2. CDR3 sequence: CASSAPSGLRDEQFF. The CDR3 DNA reads as TGTGCCAGTAGTGCCCCTAGCGGCCTCCGGGATGAGCAGTTCTTC.